The clone carrying this T cell receptor (beta chain) was seen a few times. Its antigen is still unknown. These data come from a study of blood T cells in healthy people across ages. Points from the study as a whole: Correlation between TCR beta diversity and naive T cell percentage was strong.

Through a sample-barcoded 5' primer and a J-beta primer mix, a second PCR was run for about 6 to 12 cycles. TCRdb reanalysed the 5' RACE reads using MiXCR and keeps one entry per CDR3 protein. The table lists around 1,000,000 distinct CDR3 sequences, about 23% of them singletons. Germline CDR1 PRHDT, CDR2 FYEKMQ (reference sequence). V was cut by 5 bases and J by 5 bases, with 15 bases left in between. The CDR3 is 14 amino acids. This same sample was also taken into another study, of T cells of mothers and their children. That report notes: Material was donated by three healthy Caucasian mothers and their six children. Unrelated mother-child pairs always had slightly, but never significantly, lower normalized overlap than related pairs.

The source is a girl aged 2 to 9 in good health. The chain employs TRBV13 and TRBJ2-5, with D uncertain. Sample: blood. CDR3 DNA sequence: TGTGCCAGCAGCACCGGGCCCTCCGATGAGACCCAGTACTTC. Protein sequence: CASSTGPSDETQYF.